This T cell receptor beta chain was identified during a study of neurological immune-mediated disorders. The authors made cDNA by 5'RACE with 10-nucleotide random UMIs. TCRdb fed the 5' RACE reads into MiXCR, producing one record per CDR3 protein. The table includes fewer than 35,000 distinct CDR3 sequences, approximately 3.2% detected once. This CDR3 has 16 amino acids. V shed 4 bases, J shed 13 bases, and the junction held 12 bases outside the gene matches. Notes on the study in general: Falling below healthy controls, multiple sclerosis showed the least TCR clonal expansion, while HTLV-1-associated myelopathy showed the most.

The unsorted libraries had their origin in 2 million PBMCs stored at -80 C. This clonotype was observed many times. Antigen specificity is unknown. The source material was PBMCs. The gene calls are TRBV12-3 or TRBV12-4 and TRBJ2-1; 14 positions match TRBD2. The receptor was isolated from a woman in her thirties with multiple sclerosis. CDR3 DNA: TGTGCCAGCAGTTCCATTACGGGACTAGCGGGGGTCAGACAGTTCTTC. Protein product: CASSSITGLAGVRQFF.